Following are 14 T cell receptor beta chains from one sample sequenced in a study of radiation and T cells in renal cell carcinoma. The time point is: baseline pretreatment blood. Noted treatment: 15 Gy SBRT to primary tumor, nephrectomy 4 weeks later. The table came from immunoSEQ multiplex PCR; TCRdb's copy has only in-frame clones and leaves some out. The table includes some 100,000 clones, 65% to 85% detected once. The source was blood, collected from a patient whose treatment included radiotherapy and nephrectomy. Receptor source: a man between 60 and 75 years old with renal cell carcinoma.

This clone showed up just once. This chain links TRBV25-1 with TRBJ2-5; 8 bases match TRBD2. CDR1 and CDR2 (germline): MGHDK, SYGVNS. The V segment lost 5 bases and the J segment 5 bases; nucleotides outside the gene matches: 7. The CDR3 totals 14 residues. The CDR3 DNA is TGTGCCAGCAGTCTGGAGCGGGAGTGGGAGACCCAGTACTTC. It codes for CASSLEREWETQYF. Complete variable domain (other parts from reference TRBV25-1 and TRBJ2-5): EADIYQTPRYLVIGTGKKITLECSQTMGHDKMYWYQQDPGMELHLIHYSYGVNSTEKGDLSSESTVSRIRTEHFPLTLESARPSHTSQYLCASSLEREWETQYFGPGTRLLVL.

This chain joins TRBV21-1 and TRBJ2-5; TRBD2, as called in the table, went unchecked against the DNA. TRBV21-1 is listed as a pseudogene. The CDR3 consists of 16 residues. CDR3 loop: CASSNGLAEYQETQYF. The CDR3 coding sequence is TGTGCCAGCAGCAACGGACTAGCGGAGTACCAAGAGACCCAGTACTTC.

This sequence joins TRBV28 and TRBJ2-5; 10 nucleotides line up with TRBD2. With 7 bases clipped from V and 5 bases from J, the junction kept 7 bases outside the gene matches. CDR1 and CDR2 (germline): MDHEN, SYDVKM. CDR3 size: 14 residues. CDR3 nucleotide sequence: TGTGCCAGCACTAGCGGGAGTTTGCTGGAGACCCAGTACTTC. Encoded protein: CASTSGSLLETQYF.

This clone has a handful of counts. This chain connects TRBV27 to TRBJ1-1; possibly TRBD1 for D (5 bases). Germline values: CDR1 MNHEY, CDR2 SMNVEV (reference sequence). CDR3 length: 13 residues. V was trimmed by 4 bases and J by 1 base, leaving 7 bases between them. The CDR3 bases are TGTGCCAGCAGTTATAGGGGGAACACTGAAGCTTTCTTT. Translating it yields CASSYRGNTEAFF.

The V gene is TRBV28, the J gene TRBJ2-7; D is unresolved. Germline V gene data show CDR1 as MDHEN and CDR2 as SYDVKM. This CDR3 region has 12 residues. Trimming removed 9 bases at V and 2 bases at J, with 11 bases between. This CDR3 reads CASRTAPYEQYF. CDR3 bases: TGTGCCAGTCGGACGGCCCCCTACGAGCAGTACTTC.

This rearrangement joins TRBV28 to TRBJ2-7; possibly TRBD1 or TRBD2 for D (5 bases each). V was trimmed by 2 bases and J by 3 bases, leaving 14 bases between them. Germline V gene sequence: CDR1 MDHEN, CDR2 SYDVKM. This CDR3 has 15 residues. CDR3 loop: CASSLAPKGSYEQYF. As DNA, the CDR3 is TGTGCCAGCAGTTTAGCCCCCAAGGGGAGCTACGAGCAGTACTTC.

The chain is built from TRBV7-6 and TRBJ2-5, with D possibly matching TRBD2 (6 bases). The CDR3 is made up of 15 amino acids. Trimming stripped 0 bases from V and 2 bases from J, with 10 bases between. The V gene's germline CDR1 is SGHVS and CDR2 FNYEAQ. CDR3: CASSLALARQETQYF. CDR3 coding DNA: TGTGCCAGCAGCTTAGCTCTAGCGCGACAAGAGACCCAGTACTTC. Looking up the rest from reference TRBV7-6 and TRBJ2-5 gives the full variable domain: GAGVSQSPRYKVTKRGQDVALRCDPISGHVSLYWYRQALGQGPEFLTYFNYEAQQDKSGLPNDRFSAERPEGSISTLTIQRTEQRDSAMYRCASSLALARQETQYFGPGTRLLVL.

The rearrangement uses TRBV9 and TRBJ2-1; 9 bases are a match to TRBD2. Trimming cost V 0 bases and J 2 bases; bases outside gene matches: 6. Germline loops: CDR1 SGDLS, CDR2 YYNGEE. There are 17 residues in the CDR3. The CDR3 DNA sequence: TGTGCCAGCAGCGTAGCTCGAGCGGGAGGTGCCTACAATGAGCAGTTCTTC. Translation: CASSVARAGGAYNEQFF.

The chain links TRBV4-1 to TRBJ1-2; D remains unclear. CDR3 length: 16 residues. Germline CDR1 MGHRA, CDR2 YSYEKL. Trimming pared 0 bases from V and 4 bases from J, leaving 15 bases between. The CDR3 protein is CASSQDSVGDVYGYTF. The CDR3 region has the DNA TGCGCCAGCAGCCAAGATTCGGTAGGCGACGTCTATGGCTACACCTTC.

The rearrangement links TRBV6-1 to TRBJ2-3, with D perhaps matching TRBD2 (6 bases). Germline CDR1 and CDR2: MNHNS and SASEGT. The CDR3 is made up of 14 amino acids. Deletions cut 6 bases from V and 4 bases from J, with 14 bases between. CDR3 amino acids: CASRESWGADTQYF. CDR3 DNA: TGTGCCAGCAGGGAAAGTTGGGGGGCAGATACGCAGTATTTT.

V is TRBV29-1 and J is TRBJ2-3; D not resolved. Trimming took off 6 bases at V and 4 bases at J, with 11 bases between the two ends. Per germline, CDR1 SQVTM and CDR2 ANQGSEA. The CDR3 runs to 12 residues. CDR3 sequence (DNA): TGCAGCGTCGCCGTAGCCGCAGATACGCAGTATTTT. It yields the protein CSVAVAADTQYF.

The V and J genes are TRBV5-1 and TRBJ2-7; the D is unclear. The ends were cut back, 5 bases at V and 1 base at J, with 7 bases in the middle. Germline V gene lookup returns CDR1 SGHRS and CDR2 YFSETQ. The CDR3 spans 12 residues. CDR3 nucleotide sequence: TGCGCCAGCAGACAGACTTCCTACGAGCAGTACTTC. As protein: CASRQTSYEQYF. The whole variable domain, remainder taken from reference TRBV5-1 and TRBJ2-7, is KAGVTQTPRYLIKTRGQQVTLSCSPISGHRSVSWYQQTPGQGLQFLFEYFSETQRNKGNFPGRFSGRQFSNSRSEMNVSTLELGDSALYLCASRQTSYEQYFGPGTRLTVT.

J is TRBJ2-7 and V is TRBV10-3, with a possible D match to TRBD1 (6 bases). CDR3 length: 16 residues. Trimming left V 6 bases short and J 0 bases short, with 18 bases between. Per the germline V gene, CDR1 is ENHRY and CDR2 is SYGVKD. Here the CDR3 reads CAIRPSQGTSSYEQYF. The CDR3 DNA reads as TGTGCCATCAGACCATCACAGGGAACGTCCTCCTACGAGCAGTACTTC.

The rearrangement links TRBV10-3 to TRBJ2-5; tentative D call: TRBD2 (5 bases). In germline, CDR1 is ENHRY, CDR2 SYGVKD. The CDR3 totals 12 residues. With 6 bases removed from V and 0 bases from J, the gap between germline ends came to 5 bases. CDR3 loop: CAIRDYQETQYF. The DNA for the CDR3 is TGTGCCATCAGGGACTACCAAGAGACCCAGTACTTC.